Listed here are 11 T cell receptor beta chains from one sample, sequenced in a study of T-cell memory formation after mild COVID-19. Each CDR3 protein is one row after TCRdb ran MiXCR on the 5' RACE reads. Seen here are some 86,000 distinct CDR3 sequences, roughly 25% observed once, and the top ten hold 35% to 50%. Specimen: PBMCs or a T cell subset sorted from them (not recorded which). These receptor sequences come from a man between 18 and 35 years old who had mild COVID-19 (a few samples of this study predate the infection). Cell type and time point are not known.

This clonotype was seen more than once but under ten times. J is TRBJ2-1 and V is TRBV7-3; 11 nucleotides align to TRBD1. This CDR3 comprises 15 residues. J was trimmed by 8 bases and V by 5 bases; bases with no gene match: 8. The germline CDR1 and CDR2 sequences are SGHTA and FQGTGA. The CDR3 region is CASSPGTGGFYEQFF. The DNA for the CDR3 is TGTGCCAGCAGCCCTGGGACAGGGGGATTTTATGAGCAGTTCTTC.

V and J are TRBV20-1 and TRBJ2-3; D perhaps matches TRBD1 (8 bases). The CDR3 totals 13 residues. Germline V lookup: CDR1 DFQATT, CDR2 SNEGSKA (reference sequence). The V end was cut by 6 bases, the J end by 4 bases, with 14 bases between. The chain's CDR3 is CSATGGVADTQYF. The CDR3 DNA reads TGCAGTGCCACAGGGGGGGTGGCAGATACGCAGTATTTT.

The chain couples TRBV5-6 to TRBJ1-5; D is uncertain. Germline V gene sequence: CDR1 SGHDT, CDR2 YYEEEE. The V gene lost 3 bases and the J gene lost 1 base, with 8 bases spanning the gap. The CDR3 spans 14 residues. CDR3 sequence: CASSSRESNQPQHF. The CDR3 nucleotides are TGTGCCAGCAGCTCGCGTGAGAGCAATCAGCCCCAGCATTTT.

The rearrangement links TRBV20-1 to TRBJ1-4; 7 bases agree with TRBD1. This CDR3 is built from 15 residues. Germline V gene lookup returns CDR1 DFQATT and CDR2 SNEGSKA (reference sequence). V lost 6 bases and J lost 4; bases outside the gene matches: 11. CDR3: CSAHQGGRLNEKLFF. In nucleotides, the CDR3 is TGCAGTGCCCACCAGGGGGGCAGGCTTAATGAAAAACTGTTTTTT.

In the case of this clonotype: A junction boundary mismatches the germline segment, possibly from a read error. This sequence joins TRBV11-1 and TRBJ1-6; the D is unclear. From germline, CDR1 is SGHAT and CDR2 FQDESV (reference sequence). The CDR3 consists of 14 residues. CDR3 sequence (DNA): TGTGCCAGCAGCCTAGCCTCCTATAATTCACCCCTCCACTTT. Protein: CASSLASYNSPLHF.

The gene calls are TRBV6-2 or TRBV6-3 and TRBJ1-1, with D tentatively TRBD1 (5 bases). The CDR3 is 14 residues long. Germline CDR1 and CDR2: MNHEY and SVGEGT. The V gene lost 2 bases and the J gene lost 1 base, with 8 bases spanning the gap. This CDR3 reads CASSYGGTNTEAFF. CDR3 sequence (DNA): TGTGCCAGCAGTTACGGGGGTACGAACACTGAAGCTTTCTTT.

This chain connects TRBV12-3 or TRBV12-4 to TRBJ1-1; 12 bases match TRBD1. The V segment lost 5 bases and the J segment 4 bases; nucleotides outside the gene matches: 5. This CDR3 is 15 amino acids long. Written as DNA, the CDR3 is TGTGCCAGCAGTCGGGACAGGGGGCGGGTCACTGAAGCTTTCTTT. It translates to CASSRDRGRVTEAFF.

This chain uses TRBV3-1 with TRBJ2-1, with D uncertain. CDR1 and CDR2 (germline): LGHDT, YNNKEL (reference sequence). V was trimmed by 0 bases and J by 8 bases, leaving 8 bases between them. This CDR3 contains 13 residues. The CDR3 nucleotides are TGTGCCAGCAGCCAAGATACGTCCCATGAGCAGTTCTTC. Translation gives CASSQDTSHEQFF.

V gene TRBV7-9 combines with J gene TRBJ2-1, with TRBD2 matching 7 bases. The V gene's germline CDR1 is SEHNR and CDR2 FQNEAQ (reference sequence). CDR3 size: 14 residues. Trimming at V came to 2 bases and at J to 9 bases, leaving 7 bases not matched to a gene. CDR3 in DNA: TGTGCCAGCAGCTTATCGGGGGGAGAGGGTGAGCAGTTCTTC. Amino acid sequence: CASSLSGGEGEQFF.

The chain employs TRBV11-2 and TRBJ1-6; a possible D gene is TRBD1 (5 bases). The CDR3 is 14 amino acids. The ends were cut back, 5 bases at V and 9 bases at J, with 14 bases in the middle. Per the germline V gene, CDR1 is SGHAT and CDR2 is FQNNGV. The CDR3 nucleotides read TGTGCCAGCAGCGATTGGGACTCTCGTTCACCCCTCCACTTT. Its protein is CASSDWDSRSPLHF.

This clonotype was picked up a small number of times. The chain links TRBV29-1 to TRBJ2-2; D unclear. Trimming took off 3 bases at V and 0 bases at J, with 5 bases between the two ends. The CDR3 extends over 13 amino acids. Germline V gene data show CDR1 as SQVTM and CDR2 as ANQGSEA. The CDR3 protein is CSVEHSNTGELFF. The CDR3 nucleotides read TGCAGCGTTGAGCATTCGAACACCGGGGAGCTGTTTTTT.